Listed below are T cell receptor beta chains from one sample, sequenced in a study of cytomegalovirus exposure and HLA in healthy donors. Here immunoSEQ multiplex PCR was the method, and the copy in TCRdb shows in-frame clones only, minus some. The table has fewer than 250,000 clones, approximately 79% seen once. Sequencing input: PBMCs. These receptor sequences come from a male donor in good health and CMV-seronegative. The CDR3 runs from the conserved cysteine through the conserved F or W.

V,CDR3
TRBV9,CASSPRLAGFSYNEQFF
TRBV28,CASRWAGQGYSGNTIYF
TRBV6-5,CASSYGETNYGYTF
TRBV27,CASSFSSGRGHGYTF
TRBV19,CASSNGQGMIAGELFF
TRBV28,CASRGQGNYGYTF
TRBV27,CASSLSPGQGYEQYF
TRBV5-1,CASSLAGLAGVSDTQYF
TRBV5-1,CASSLDRDEQYF
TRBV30,CAWRYYDREGEQYF
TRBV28,CASRRQNTEAFF
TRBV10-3,CATRTGTYEQYF
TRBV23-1,CASSQPQASLQGNQPQHF
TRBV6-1,CASTLNTEAFF
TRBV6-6,CASSRGAGKGYEQYF
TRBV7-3,CASSWWASAEAFF
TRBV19,CASSIDTAQPQHF
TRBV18,CASSQTFGEEQYF
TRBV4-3,CASSQVMDTSNYGYTF
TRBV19,CASSTRRASGRGSRELFF
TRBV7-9,CASSPTGVPSTQHF
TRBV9,CASSAQQGADGYTF
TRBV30,CARGGASSYNEQFF
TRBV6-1,CASIFVSGGPYEQYF
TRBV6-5,CASSPTRDRGRGYTF
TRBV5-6,CASSQRGQGVGGAFF
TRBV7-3,CASSVTSGGLVNEQFF
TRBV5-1,CASSLAASGYEQYF
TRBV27,CASSLTGGWRNTEAFF
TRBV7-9,CASSGTTSGRPYYEQYF
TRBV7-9,CASSDWSTGPNPPPYEQYF
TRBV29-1,CSVDGDSSYEQYF
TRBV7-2,CASSSRGGSYNEQFF